These T cell receptor beta chains were read from a single sample in a study of early T cells in non-severe SARS-CoV-2 infection. TCRdb re-derived calls from the 5' RACE reads in MiXCR, one entry per CDR3 protein. The table has 85,000 to 120,000 distinct CDR3 sequences, over 10% seen once. The sequenced sample was whole blood. The receptors were sampled from an adult who was a healthcare worker with PCR-confirmed SARS-CoV-2 infection or an uninfected control (not recorded which). Each CDR3 is given with its conserved first and last residue. A D gene is named only where the DNA matches it firmly. The listing skips clone size in some rows; elsewhere it reads once, few, many or a size class.

TRBD1	TRBV20-1	TRBJ1-3	many	TGCAGTGCTCAGACAGGGTGGGATAACACCATATATTTT	CSAQTGWDNTIYF
NA	TRBV6-5	TRBJ1-2	NA	TGTGCCAGCAGTTACTCCCCCAGGGGTGGCTACACCTTC	CASSYSPRGGYTF
TRBD2	TRBV7-8	TRBJ2-3	many	TGTGCCAGCAGCCCCCTTAGCGGGAGGAGAGGGCGCACAGATACGCAGTATTTT	CASSPLSGRRGRTDTQYF
TRBD1	TRBV3-1	TRBJ2-5	NA	TGTGCCAGCAGCCAAGAGGCCCCCGGGACAGACAAAGAGACCCAGTACTTC	CASSQEAPGTDKETQYF
TRBD1	TRBV18	TRBJ1-4	NA	TGTGCCAGCTCACCCGGGGAGGACAGGCTGTTTTTT	CASSPGEDRLFF
NA	TRBV2	TRBJ1-1	few	TGTGCCTGCTCGGACTTGAACACTGAAGCTTTCTTT	CACSDLNTEAFF
TRBD1	TRBV6-5	TRBJ2-4	NA	TGTGCCAGCAGTTACGACAGGGGCGTTCAGTACTTC	CASSYDRGVQYF
TRBD2	TRBV5-1	TRBJ2-1	few	TGCGCCAGCAGCTTATTGGCTAGCGGGAGGGGGAATGAGCAGTTCTTC	CASSLLASGRGNEQFF
TRBD1	TRBV6-2/TRBV6-3	TRBJ1-5	NA	TGTGCCAGCAACTCAGGGGGACAGGGGTATCAGCCCCAGCATTTT	CASNSGGQGYQPQHF
NA	TRBV20-1	TRBJ1-2	many	TGCAGTGCTAGAGAAACCGGGAACTATGGCTACACCTTC	CSARETGNYGYTF
NA	TRBV28	TRBJ1-1	NA	TGTGCCAGCAGTTTCTTGATACGGGGGAACACTGAAGCTTTCTTT	CASSFLIRGNTEAFF
NA	TRBV15	TRBJ2-1	NA	TGTGCCACCAGCAGAGAAGCTAAAGTGGGGGGCAATGAGCAGTTCTTC	CATSREAKVGGNEQFF
NA	TRBV5-1	TRBJ2-7	many	TGCGCCAGCAGCCCCGGGAGCTCCAACGAGCAGTACTTC	CASSPGSSNEQYF
TRBD1	TRBV28	TRBJ1-2	many	TGTGCCAGCAGCCCCAGCCCTGGACAGGGGAATGGCTACACCTTC	CASSPSPGQGNGYTF
NA	TRBV14	TRBJ2-1	many	TGTGCCAGCAGCCAAGAAACCTGGGGTAGGAGCAAGAGAACCTACAATGAGCAGTTCTTC	CASSQETWGRSKRTYNEQFF
NA	TRBV28	TRBJ2-3	few	TGTGCCAGCACCCAAAGGGACGTGTTTGGAGATACGCAGTATTTT	CASTQRDVFGDTQYF
NA	TRBV5-1	TRBJ2-7	many	TGCGCCAGCAGCACCGGGACAATTAGTCTCGAGCAGTACTTC	CASSTGTISLEQYF
TRBD2	TRBV20-1	TRBJ2-3	NA	TGCAGTGCGGGGACTAGCGGGATCACAGATACGCAGTATTTT	CSAGTSGITDTQYF
TRBD2	TRBV7-2	TRBJ2-3	NA	TGTGCCAGCAGCTCTGGACTAGCGGGAGGGCCATCAGTAGATACGCAGTATTTT	CASSSGLAGGPSVDTQYF
TRBD1	TRBV6-1	TRBJ1-3	NA	TGTGCCAGCCGGGACAGGGCCTCTGGAAACACCATATATTTT	CASRDRASGNTIYF
TRBD2	TRBV5-5	TRBJ2-3	NA	TGTGCCAGCAGCACCACTGGACTAGGGACAGATACGCAGTATTTT	CASSTTGLGTDTQYF
NA	TRBV19	TRBJ1-4	few	TGTGCCAGTAGTATGGTAACGGAAAAACTGTTTTTT	CASSMVTEKLFF
NA	TRBV18	TRBJ1-2	NA	TGTGCCAGCTCACCACAGGGCCGAACTAACTATGGCTACACCTTC	CASSPQGRTNYGYTF
NA	TRBV10-3	TRBJ1-5	NA	TGTGCCATCAGTGAGGAAGGGCATATCAATCAGCCCCAGCATTTT	CAISEEGHINQPQHF
TRBD2	TRBV5-5	TRBJ2-7	few	TGTGCCAGCAGCCAACACTCTAGCGGCGCCTACGAGCAGTACTTC	CASSQHSSGAYEQYF
NA	TRBV7-2	TRBJ2-5	few	TGTGCCAGCAGCTTAAGGGGGATTAGAGAGACCCAGTACTTC	CASSLRGIRETQYF
NA	TRBV7-2	TRBJ2-7	many	TGTGCCAGCAGCCCAAGGTTCTACGAGCAGTACTTC	CASSPRFYEQYF
NA	TRBV20-1	TRBJ2-4	NA	TGCAGTGCTAGAGATGGACTAGCCAAAAACATTCAGTACTTC	CSARDGLAKNIQYF
NA	TRBV11-2	TRBJ1-4	few	TGTGCCAGCAGCTTCGACTTACCGCTAACAGGAGGTGAAAAACTGTTTTTT	CASSFDLPLTGGEKLFF
NA	TRBV5-1	TRBJ1-1	NA	TGCGCCAGCAGCGACCAGGGAGTCGGGACTGAAGCTTTCTTT	CASSDQGVGTEAFF
NA	TRBV20-1	TRBJ2-6	NA	TGCAGTGCTAGTACTAGGCACTCTGGGGCCAACGTCCTGACTTTC	CSASTRHSGANVLTF
TRBD2	TRBV4-1	TRBJ2-7	many	TGCGCCAGCAGCTTCGGGACTAGCGGGAGGTACGAGCAGTACTTC	CASSFGTSGRYEQYF
NA	TRBV27	TRBJ2-1	few	TGTGCCAGCAGTTTCTCACAGTTCCCCGGTAAAAATGAGCAGTTCTTC	CASSFSQFPGKNEQFF
NA	TRBV7-2	TRBJ2-5	many	TGTGCCAGCAGCGTGGTACTGGTGGAGACCCAGTACTTC	CASSVVLVETQYF
NA	TRBV29-1	TRBJ1-2	NA	TGCAGCGTTGCATGGGGGCACGAGTACACCTTC	CSVAWGHEYTF
TRBD2	TRBV2	TRBJ2-1	few	TGTGCCAGCAGCCCGACCCCTAGGCGGGAGTCTGGTGAGCAGTTCTTC	CASSPTPRRESGEQFF
NA	TRBV6-5	TRBJ1-3	few	TGTGCCAGCAGTCCGCACCCCAGGGGTTTCGGAAACACCATATATTTT	CASSPHPRGFGNTIYF
NA	TRBV3-1	TRBJ1-2	NA	TGTGCCAGCAGCCAAGAGTTTACAGTGGCCTATGGCTACACCTTC	CASSQEFTVAYGYTF
NA	TRBV6-1	TRBJ2-1	NA	TGTGCCAGCAGTGATTCGCGGAGGGGGAATGAGCAGTTCTTC	CASSDSRRGNEQFF
NA	TRBV19	TRBJ2-4	few	TGTGCCAGTAGTATCACCGCTGGAGCCAAAAACATTCAGTACTTC	CASSITAGAKNIQYF
TRBD2	TRBV2	TRBJ2-1	many	TGTGCCAACTCCGGGCAGCGGGGCTACAATGAGCAGTTCTTC	CANSGQRGYNEQFF
TRBD2	TRBV5-1	TRBJ2-1	NA	TGCGCCAGCAGCTTGGAGGGACTAGTTATCGATGAGCAGTTCTTC	CASSLEGLVIDEQFF
NA	TRBV18	TRBJ1-2	few	TGTGCCAGCTCACCGTTTCCGGGAGTTGATGGCTACACCTTC	CASSPFPGVDGYTF
NA	TRBV11-2	TRBJ1-5	many	TGTGCCAGCAGCTTACAGGGACCTGGGCAGCCCCAGCATTTT	CASSLQGPGQPQHF
TRBD2	TRBV28	TRBJ2-1	NA	TGTGCCAGCAGTTTTCTCGGCGGGAGAGGGGATGAGCAGTTCTTC	CASSFLGGRGDEQFF